This T cell receptor beta chain was retrieved from a study of cytomegalovirus exposure and HLA in healthy donors. This clone was seen more than once but under ten times. This CDR3 spans 15 amino acids. Germline V CDR1 and CDR2: LNHDA, SQIVND (reference sequence). The V end lost 1 base, the J end lost 6 bases, and 12 bases lay between the germline ends. The PCR ran on 60 Vbeta and 13 Jbeta primers. The protocol was immunoSEQ multiplex PCR, while the TCRdb copy is restricted to in-frame clones and leaves out a portion. The table has about 130,000 clones, under 12% seen once. Sequencing was performed on PBMCs. The chain couples TRBV19 to TRBJ1-4; no clear D gene. The clonotype comes from a woman under 30 in good health and CMV-seropositive. This CDR3 reads CASSIGSQPYEKLFF. The CDR3 nucleotides are TGTGCCAGTAGTATAGGTAGCCAACCGTATGAAAAACTGTTTTTT. The full variable domain, rest sourced from reference TRBV19 and TRBJ1-4, is DGGITQSPKYLFRKEGQNVTLSCEQNLNHDAMYWYRQDPGQGLRLIYYSQIVNDFQKGDIAEGYSVSREKKESFPLTVTSAQKNPTAFYLCASSIGSQPYEKLFFGSGTQLSVL.